This T cell receptor (beta chain) was sequenced in a study of T cell changes during pregnancy in multiple sclerosis. The data were produced by immunoSEQ multiplex PCR, yet TCRdb's version contains in-frame clones alone and is incomplete. The sample yields 50,000 to 70,000 clones, 80% to 95% seen once. The CDR3 is 15 amino acids. Germline CDR1 is SGHDT and CDR2 is YYEEEE. V lost 3 bases to trimming and J lost 4 bases; unmatched junction nucleotides: 8. The sequences come from peripheral blood, collected in the second trimester of pregnancy. This receptor was obtained from a female donor with multiple sclerosis, enrolled in a pregnancy study. The chain links TRBV5-6 to TRBJ1-1; 8 bases are a match to TRBD1. CDR3 protein: CASSSDTGGSTEAFF. The CDR3 DNA reads as TGTGCCAGCAGCTCGGATACAGGGGGGTCCACTGAAGCTTTCTTT.